This T cell receptor beta chain came from a study of blood T cell repertoires in COVID-19. CDR3 length: 14 residues. V was cut by 7 bases and J by 2 bases, with 15 bases left in between. CDR1 and CDR2 from the germline V gene are SGHRS and YFSETQ. Patients from Seattle were sampled longitudinally, starting during active infection. This table comes from immunoSEQ multiplex PCR, and its TCRdb copy is limited to in-frame clones, with some not included. The repertoire has some 330,000 clones, approximately 89% of them found once; the top ten carry 1.5% to 2%. The source of this sequence is a woman aged 30 to 39 with COVID-19, enrolled during active disease. The chain has TRBV5-1 and TRBJ1-1; D is unresolved. Sequencing used peripheral blood. The CDR3 DNA is TGCGCCAGCCAGTTGGGGAGTTCAAACACTGAAGCTTTCTTT. Amino acid sequence: CASQLGSSNTEAFF.